This TCR beta chain was captured in a study of OX40 agonist ivuxolimab in advanced cancers. Study conclusions and caveats: Compared with others, partial responders at 0.1-3.0 mg/kg displayed clonal expansion among the lowest.

V dropped 5 bases and J dropped 3; count of bases not matched to a gene: 7. Germline V CDR1 and CDR2: MNHEY, SMNVEV (reference sequence). The CDR3 consists of 15 residues. Sequenced by immunoSEQ multiplex PCR; TCRdb stores in-frame clones only, minus some. This sample carries about 67,000 clones, 70% to 90% of them seen once, and the ten largest clones take around 2%. Details on this clone: Its target is not known.

Sample: CD4+ or CD8+ T cells sorted from blood, taken in a trial of the OX40 agonist ivuxolimab. This TCR was recovered from an adult with an advanced solid tumor such as melanoma, head and neck, liver or kidney cancer. The chain couples TRBV27 to TRBJ1-1; 9 bases line up with TRBD1. The CDR3 DNA reads TGTGCCAGCAGTCACGGACAGGGGCAGTACACTGAAGCTTTCTTT. It codes for CASSHGQGQYTEAFF.